This T cell receptor beta chain is from a study of early T cells in non-severe SARS-CoV-2 infection. This clonotype was recorded at least ten times. The TCR library protocol was used to attach unique molecular identifiers. These identifiers were attached to individual cDNA molecules. TCRdb recomputed calls from the 5' RACE reads with MiXCR, one row per CDR3 protein. The sample records 45,000 to 55,000 distinct CDR3 sequences, 7.7% being singletons. The germline gives CDR1 WNHNN, CDR2 SYGVQD (reference sequence). V lost 5 bases and J lost 2, with 9 bases in between. The CDR3 covers 14 residues. The chain carries TRBV10-1 and TRBJ2-2; no clear D gene. The TCR sequence derives from an adult who was a healthcare worker with PCR-confirmed SARS-CoV-2 infection or an uninfected control (not recorded which). Sample: whole blood. The CDR3 here is CASSILKNTGELFF. In DNA form, the CDR3 reads TGCGCCAGCAGTATATTGAAAAACACCGGGGAGCTGTTTTTT.